Reported below is one T cell receptor (beta chain). Its antigen is not known. These data are taken from a study of identical twins. Broader study findings: Among out-of-frame alpha sequences shared by twins, low generation probability occurred in excess.

TCRdb reprocessed the 5' RACE reads with MiXCR, giving one entry per CDR3 protein. The sample includes roughly 720,000 distinct CDR3 sequences, roughly 20% seen only once; the top ten take roughly 13%. Germline CDR1 SGHTA, CDR2 FQGNSA. The V gene end was trimmed by 1 base and the J gene end by 3 bases; junction bases not matched to a gene: 4. The CDR3 is 16 amino acids. The sample also formed part of further work on T cells expressing NK-cell markers.

The gene calls are TRBV7-2 and TRBJ2-3, with 10 bases matching TRBD2. Sequenced material: PBMCs. This TCR derives from a young woman in good health. The chain's CDR3 is CASSLGSGRNTDTQYF. In nucleotides, the CDR3 is TGTGCCAGCAGCTTAGGTAGCGGGAGGAATACAGATACGCAGTATTTT.